This T cell receptor (beta chain) appears in the sequencing data of a study of radiotherapy plus CTLA-4 blockade in lung cancer. The V gene's germline CDR1 is LGHNT and CDR2 FRNRAP. The CDR3 is made up of 18 amino acids. V gave up 1 base and J gave up 1 base; unmatched junction bases: 10. Libraries were prepared by immunoSEQ multiplex PCR; TCRdb keeps only in-frame clonotypes and omits some of them. The sample carries approximately 85,000 clones, over 80% recorded once. Specimen: peripheral blood, collected from a patient treated with radiotherapy plus ipilimumab. The TCR was taken from a human donor with non-small cell lung cancer that progressed on radiotherapy plus ipilimumab. This rearrangement joins TRBV12-5 to TRBJ2-5; 9 bases line up with TRBD1. The CDR3 DNA reads TGTGCTAGTGGTTTGGCCCCACGGACAGGGGCCCCCCAAGAGACCCAGTACTTC. This translates into CASGLAPRTGAPQETQYF. The full variable domain, completed using reference TRBV12-5 and TRBJ2-5, is DARVTQTPRHKVTEMGQEVTMRCQPILGHNTVFWYRQTMMQGLELLAYFRNRAPLDDSGMPKDRFSAEMPDATLATLKIQPSEPRDSAVYFCASGLAPRTGAPQETQYFGPGTRLLVL.